This passage covers 26 T cell receptor beta chains from one sample sequenced in a study of cytomegalovirus exposure and HLA in healthy donors. Amplification used 60 Vbeta primers and 13 Jbeta primers. The method was immunoSEQ multiplex PCR; TCRdb's version includes in-frame clones alone and lacks a portion of them. The repertoire consists of roughly 160,000 clones, with around 80% occurring once and the leading ten covering around 8.3%. What was sequenced was PBMCs. The receptor source for this set is a woman aged 40 to 50 in good health and CMV-seropositive.

V and J are TRBV7-9 and TRBJ2-7; perhaps TRBD1 as D (6 bases). The CDR3 runs 15 residues. Germline CDR1 reads SEHNR; CDR2 reads FQNEAQ (reference sequence). V was clipped by 2 bases and J by 0 bases, with 11 bases between them. The CDR3 protein is CASSLIGTYSYEQYF. The CDR3 DNA reads TGTGCCAGCAGCTTAATAGGGACATACTCCTACGAGCAGTACTTC. Combining the CDR3 with reference TRBV7-9 and TRBJ2-7 gives the whole variable domain DTGVSQNPRHKITKRGQNVTFRCDPISEHNRLYWYRQTLGQGPEFLTYFQNEAQLEKSRLLSDRFSAERPKGSFSTLEIQRTEQGDSAMYLCASSLIGTYSYEQYFGPGTRLTVT.

The rearrangement joins TRBV28 to TRBJ2-3; 9 bases map to TRBD2. CDR1 is MDHEN, CDR2 SYDVKM, per germline. The CDR3 is made up of 15 amino acids. The V and J ends lost 11 bases and 0 bases, in that order; junction bases with no gene match: 9. The CDR3 here is CAVGTSLYSTDTQYF. The CDR3 DNA sequence: TGTGCCGTCGGGACTAGCCTTTACAGCACAGATACGCAGTATTTT.

V is TRBV11-3 and J is TRBJ2-7; a possible D gene is TRBD1 (5 bases). The CDR3 covers 13 residues. From germline, CDR1 is SGHNT and CDR2 YENEEA. Deletions cut 2 bases from V and 6 bases from J, with 11 bases between. The CDR3 is CASSLRYRSEQYF. As DNA, the CDR3 is TGTGCCAGCAGCTTACGATACAGGTCCGAGCAGTACTTC.

The J gene is TRBJ2-6, the V gene TRBV4-2; 12 bases fit TRBD2. The length of the CDR3 is 18 residues. V trimming: 4 bases; J trimming: 0 bases; junction bases outside the gene matches: 4. Germline-derived CDR1 and CDR2 are LGHNA and YNFKEQ. This CDR3 is CASSPGTSGSSGANVLTF. In DNA, the CDR3 is TGTGCCAGCAGCCCGGGGACTAGCGGGTCCTCTGGGGCCAACGTCCTGACTTTC.

The chain has TRBV5-4 and TRBJ2-5; D ambiguous. Trimming stripped 4 bases from V and 3 bases from J, with 7 bases between. Germline V gene sequence: CDR1 SGHNT, CDR2 YYREEE (reference sequence). The CDR3 spans 12 residues. This CDR3 reads CASSAEEETQYF. CDR3 nucleotides: TGTGCCAGCAGCGCGGAAGAAGAGACCCAGTACTTC. Based on the CDR3 plus reference TRBV5-4 and TRBJ2-5, the full variable domain is ETGVTQSPTHLIKTRGQQVTLRCSSQSGHNTVSWYQQALGQGPQFIFQYYREEENGRGNFPPRFSGLQFPNYSSELNVNALELDDSALYLCASSAEEETQYFGPGTRLLVL.

V and J are TRBV2 and TRBJ2-3, with 8 nucleotides matching TRBD1. CDR1 and CDR2 (germline): SNHLY, FYNNEI. This CDR3 has 16 amino acids. The junction had 9 bases not matched to a gene; V was cut back by 6 bases and J by 1 base. CDR3 loop: CASSRDSGGGTDTQYF. CDR3 sequence (DNA): TGTGCCAGCAGCCGGGATTCAGGGGGCGGCACAGATACGCAGTATTTT.

The CDR3 sequence is CASSELAFREQFF. DNA of the CDR3: TGTGCCAGCAGTGAATTGGCCTTTCGTGAGCAGTTCTTC. V gene TRBV25-1 combines with J gene TRBJ2-1; D is uncertain. The CDR3 consists of 13 residues. The V gene's germline CDR1 is MGHDK and CDR2 SYGVNS. V was shortened by 1 base and J by 9 bases, with 10 bases between the two germline ends.

The chain joins TRBV27 to TRBJ2-3; TRBD2 is a possible D gene (5 bases). Per the germline V gene, CDR1 is MNHEY and CDR2 is SMNVEV (reference sequence). The CDR3 extends over 17 amino acids. Trimming removed 6 bases from V and 2 bases from J, with 21 bases in between. DNA of the CDR3: TGTGCCAGCAGCCTTACCGCGTATTCGGGGTTCACAGATACGCAGTATTTT. This translates into CASSLTAYSGFTDTQYF.

The rearrangement uses TRBV29-1 and TRBJ2-1, with D perhaps matching TRBD2 (5 bases). V was pared by 3 bases and J by 4 bases, with 10 bases between. This CDR3 has 13 residues. Germline V gene lookup returns CDR1 SQVTM and CDR2 ANQGSEA. CDR3 nucleotide sequence: TGCAGCGTTGAGGAGTCGGGGTACAATGAGCAGTTCTTC. This encodes CSVEESGYNEQFF.

This clone was seen just once. The J gene is TRBJ2-1, the V gene TRBV29-1; the match to TRBD2 covers 12 bases. V was pared by 6 bases and J by 9 bases, with 6 bases of the junction left unmatched. Per germline, CDR1 SQVTM and CDR2 ANQGSEA. The CDR3 covers 13 residues. The CDR3 nucleotides are TGCAGCGTGGGAACTAGCGGGAGGATTGAGCAGTTCTTC. Its protein product is CSVGTSGRIEQFF.

The chain couples TRBV18 to TRBJ1-4, with D perhaps TRBD1 (6 bases). The V gene lost 0 bases and the J gene lost 2 bases, with 10 bases spanning the gap. The CDR3 totals 16 residues. The germline V gene encodes CDR1 KGHSH and CDR2 LQKENI. The CDR3, as DNA: TGTGCCAGCTCACCACCGATCACAGGGACTAATGAAAAACTGTTTTTT. Its translation is CASSPPITGTNEKLFF.

The chain uses TRBV28 and TRBJ2-3; 14 bases are a match to TRBD2. Per the germline V gene, CDR1 is MDHEN and CDR2 is SYDVKM. The CDR3 is made up of 19 amino acids. V gave up 7 bases and J gave up 3 bases; unmatched junction bases: 15. CDR3 residues: CASISWGTSGSGKTDTQYF. The CDR3 region has the DNA TGTGCCAGCATTAGTTGGGGGACTAGCGGGAGTGGAAAGACAGATACGCAGTATTTT.

The chain carries TRBV6-5 and TRBJ1-2; 7 bases agree with TRBD1. V was clipped by 0 bases and J by 9 bases; unmatched bases: 4. The germline V gene encodes CDR1 MNHEY and CDR2 SVGAGI. The CDR3 has 13 amino acids. DNA of the CDR3: TGTGCCAGCAGTTACTCACAGGGGTCGAGCTACACCTTC. Translated, it gives CASSYSQGSSYTF.

V usage is TRBV29-1 and J usage is TRBJ2-1, with a weak D call TRBD2 (7 bases). The CDR3 is made up of 16 amino acids. V was cut by 0 bases and J by 4 bases, with 16 bases left in between. Germline CDR1 reads SQVTM; CDR2 reads ANQGSEA. This chain's CDR3 is CSVEDRGASQYNEQFF. CDR3 bases: TGCAGCGTTGAAGATCGGGGGGCTAGTCAATACAATGAGCAGTTCTTC.

The gene calls are TRBV15 and TRBJ2-3, with a possible D match to TRBD2 (6 bases). Germline lookup yields CDR1 LNHNV and CDR2 YYDKDF (reference sequence). The CDR3 is made up of 15 amino acids. With 3 bases removed from V and 2 bases from J, the gap between germline ends came to 12 bases. In DNA, the CDR3 is TGTGCCACCAGCAGTAGGCTAGCGATCACAGATACGCAGTATTTT. Encoded protein: CATSSRLAITDTQYF.

This clone was picked up one time. This chain connects TRBV7-9 to TRBJ2-1, with 8 positions matching TRBD2. CDR3 length equals 16 residues. The V segment lost 7 bases and the J segment 0 bases; nucleotides outside the gene matches: 8. Germline values: CDR1 SEHNR, CDR2 FQNEAQ (reference sequence). The CDR3 reads CASTGPLADSYNEQFF. CDR3 nucleotide sequence: TGTGCCAGCACCGGGCCACTAGCGGACTCCTACAATGAGCAGTTCTTC.

The chain uses TRBV5-4 and TRBJ2-1; TRBD2 matches 12 bases. Trimming at V came to 3 bases and at J to 4 bases, leaving 5 bases not matched to a gene. The CDR3 sequence is 16 residues long. CDR1 and CDR2 from the germline V gene are SGHNT and YYREEE (reference sequence). CDR3 residues: CASSSRTSGVYNEQFF. For the CDR3, the DNA is TGTGCCAGCAGCTCCCGGACTAGCGGGGTATACAATGAGCAGTTCTTC.

The chain couples TRBV5-1 to TRBJ2-1; 12 bases align to TRBD1. This CDR3 has 17 amino acids. CDR1 is SGHRS, CDR2 YFSETQ, per germline. The V segment lost 0 bases and the J segment 9 bases; nucleotides outside the gene matches: 10. This CDR3 reads CASSLAPGQGAIGEQFF. CDR3 in DNA: TGCGCCAGCAGCTTGGCCCCGGGACAGGGGGCGATTGGTGAGCAGTTCTTC. The full variable domain, its missing parts supplied by reference TRBV5-1 and TRBJ2-1, is KAGVTQTPRYLIKTRGQQVTLSCSPISGHRSVSWYQQTPGQGLQFLFEYFSETQRNKGNFPGRFSGRQFSNSRSEMNVSTLELGDSALYLCASSLAPGQGAIGEQFFGPGTRLTVL.

The chain uses TRBV9 and TRBJ2-1; TRBD2 agrees at 12 bases. The CDR3 runs 16 residues. After removal of 0 bases from V and 8 bases from J, the junction contained 6 bases not matched to a gene. Per germline, CDR1 SGDLS and CDR2 YYNGEE. The CDR3 loop reads CASSVGTSGRNYEQFF. In DNA form, the CDR3 reads TGTGCCAGCAGCGTAGGAACTAGCGGGAGGAATTATGAGCAGTTCTTC.

This clone was detected a few times. The V gene is TRBV27, the J gene TRBJ2-7, with TRBD2 matching over 7 bases. The germline V gene encodes CDR1 MNHEY and CDR2 SMNVEV (reference sequence). The CDR3 sequence is 13 residues long. V lost 9 bases and J lost 0; bases outside the gene matches: 5. In nucleotides, the CDR3 is TGTGCCAGTTGGGGAGGGCCCTCCTACGAGCAGTACTTC. Translated: CASWGGPSYEQYF.

The V call is TRBV7-9, the J call TRBJ1-4; D is perhaps TRBD1 (5 bases). The CDR3 spans 17 residues. With 1 base removed from V and 4 bases from J, the gap between germline ends came to 16 bases. Germline CDR1 reads SEHNR; CDR2 reads FQNEAQ (reference sequence). The CDR3 spells CASSLGQPGLNNEKLFF. The DNA of the CDR3 is TGTGCCAGCAGCTTAGGGCAACCGGGACTGAATAATGAAAAACTGTTTTTT.

This clone occurred a few times. The chain recombines TRBV29-1 with TRBJ2-7; 10 bases align to TRBD2. CDR1 and CDR2 (germline): SQVTM, ANQGSEA. The V segment lost 6 bases and the J segment 6 bases; nucleotides outside the gene matches: 11. CDR3 length: 14 amino acids. In DNA form, the CDR3 reads TGCAGCGTGAAAACTAGCGGGACCCTCTCCGAGCAGTACTTC. As protein: CSVKTSGTLSEQYF.

The chain couples TRBV7-8 to TRBJ2-1; 12 bases map to TRBD2. Per the germline V gene, CDR1 is SGHVS and CDR2 is FQNEAQ. The trim removed 5 bases at V and 7 bases at J, leaving 6 bases unmatched. This CDR3 comprises 15 residues. The CDR3 loop reads CASSGRLAGENEQFF. The CDR3, as DNA: TGTGCCAGCAGCGGTCGACTAGCGGGAGAGAATGAGCAGTTCTTC.

The chain employs TRBV10-2 and TRBJ2-7; D uncertain. The length of the CDR3 is 14 residues. The ends were cut back, 4 bases at V and 0 bases at J, with 10 bases in the middle. Germline V gene lookup returns CDR1 WSHSY and CDR2 SAAADI. The CDR3 sequence: CASSVSSASYEQYF. The CDR3 DNA follows: TGCGCCAGCAGTGTTTCGAGCGCCTCCTACGAGCAGTACTTC.

The V and J genes are TRBV19 and TRBJ2-1, with TRBD1 as a possible D gene (6 bases). Trimming removed 6 bases from V and 9 bases from J, with 18 bases in between. CDR1 is LNHDA and CDR2 is SQIVND in the germline V gene (reference sequence). The CDR3 covers 14 residues. CDR3 bases: TGTGCCAGTAGCAGGGGCGGTTTTGGCCGTGAGCAGTTCTTC. Protein sequence: CASSRGGFGREQFF.

This clone was seen a handful of times. V gene TRBV9 combines with J gene TRBJ1-2; possible D gene TRBD1, 5 bases. Germline V lookup: CDR1 SGDLS, CDR2 YYNGEE. The CDR3 extends over 18 amino acids. V dropped 3 bases and J dropped 0 bases, with 21 bases sitting between them. CDR3 residues: CASSARTNPTYTNYGYTF. The CDR3, as DNA: TGTGCCAGCAGCGCCCGGACAAACCCCACATATACTAACTATGGCTACACCTTC.